The 31 T cell receptor beta chains below were found in one sample sequenced in a study of blood T cell repertoires in COVID-19. Sequenced by immunoSEQ multiplex PCR; TCRdb stores in-frame clones only, minus some. The profile covers 150,000 or so clones, with about four fifths appearing a single time and roughly 3% taken by the ten largest. What was sequenced was peripheral blood. Receptors originate from a woman of 80 years or more with acute or convalescent COVID-19.

The CDR3 DNA is TGTGCCATCACGCCAGGGGGACTAGCGGGGTTAAATGAGCAGTTCTTC. This encodes CAITPGGLAGLNEQFF. The chain joins TRBV10-3 to TRBJ2-1; 13 bases fit TRBD2. The germline V gene has CDR1 ENHRY and CDR2 SYGVKD. V dropped 7 bases and J dropped 7; count of bases not matched to a gene: 10. CDR3 length: 16 residues.

The chain links TRBV5-6 to TRBJ2-5, with a weak D call TRBD2 (5 bases). V gave up 0 bases and J gave up 9 bases, with 9 bases separating them. Looked up from germline, CDR1 is SGHDT and CDR2 is YYEEEE. There are 12 residues in the CDR3. The CDR3 region has the DNA TGTGCCAGCAGCTTGGAAGGGCGGGCCCAGTACTTC. Translating it yields CASSLEGRAQYF.

The chain joins TRBV11-2 to TRBJ1-6; 7 bases align to TRBD1. The trim removed 2 bases at V and 6 bases at J, leaving 13 bases unmatched. The CDR3 loop spans 18 amino acids. Looked up from germline, CDR1 is SGHAT and CDR2 is FQNNGV. CDR3 in DNA: TGTGCCAGCAGCTTAAATCGGGCGGGACAGTGGCGTAATTCACCCCTCCACTTT. Its translation is CASSLNRAGQWRNSPLHF.

The gene calls are TRBV6-2 or TRBV6-3 and TRBJ1-1; 9 bases fit TRBD1. The germline CDR1 and CDR2 sequences are MNHEY and SVGEGT. J gave up 4 bases and V 4 bases, and 19 bases lay outside the gene matches. The CDR3 totals 19 residues. The CDR3 loop is CASSSFLTGGTTSSTEAFF. The CDR3 region has the DNA TGTGCCAGCAGTTCCTTCCTGACAGGGGGGACAACGTCATCCACTGAAGCTTTCTTT.

The genes are TRBV5-4 and TRBJ1-1; the D is unclear. Trimming pared 3 bases from V and 6 bases from J, leaving 15 bases between. Germline V gene lookup returns CDR1 SGHNT and CDR2 YYREEE (reference sequence). The CDR3 contains 14 residues. CDR3 region: CASSSNSKRAEAFF. CDR3 nucleotides: TGTGCCAGCAGCTCTAATAGCAAGCGAGCTGAAGCTTTCTTT.

J is TRBJ1-1 and V is TRBV14; 7 nucleotides match TRBD1. V shed 0 bases and J 1 base; nucleotides not matched to a gene: 8. The CDR3 has 17 amino acids. Per the germline V gene, CDR1 is SGHDN and CDR2 is FVKESK. CDR3 amino acids: CASSQDRHRGENTEAFF. The CDR3 region has the DNA TGTGCCAGCAGCCAAGATAGGCACAGGGGAGAGAACACTGAAGCTTTCTTT.

CDR3 nucleotide sequence: TGTGCCAGTAGTATAGATCCAGCCATGAGGGCTGAAGCTTTCTTT. Translation: CASSIDPAMRAEAFF. The chain is built from TRBV19 and TRBJ1-1; D gene uncertain. From germline, CDR1 is LNHDA and CDR2 SQIVND (reference sequence). V lost 0 bases and J lost 6, with 14 bases in between. This CDR3 contains 15 residues. Filled out from reference TRBV19 and TRBJ1-1, the complete variable domain reads DGGITQSPKYLFRKEGQNVTLSCEQNLNHDAMYWYRQDPGQGLRLIYYSQIVNDFQKGDIAEGYSVSREKKESFPLTVTSAQKNPTAFYLCASSIDPAMRAEAFFGQGTRLTVV.

The rearrangement uses TRBV7-2 and TRBJ1-3; D is perhaps TRBD1 (5 bases). There are 12 residues in the CDR3. Per the germline V gene, CDR1 is SGHTA and CDR2 is FQGNSA. V was pared by 11 bases and J by 8 bases, with 16 bases between. As DNA, the CDR3 is TGTGCCGGGGGGAAGGGAGGTGACACCATATATTTT. Amino acid sequence: CAGGKGGDTIYF.

As DNA, the CDR3 is TGTGCCAGCAGCTTACTCCCCGGGTTCCCTAGCGGGCCCAAAGCGGCGGGGTTCTTC. Translation: CASSLLPGFPSGPKAAGFF. This sequence joins TRBV7-2 and TRBJ2-1; 8 nucleotides line up with TRBD2. With V trimmed by 2 bases and J by 15 bases, 27 bases remained unmatched. The CDR3 length is 19 residues. In germline, CDR1 is SGHTA, CDR2 FQGNSA.

This clone was counted a few times. The chain carries TRBV6-5 and TRBJ1-2, with 7 positions matching TRBD1. V trimming: 6 bases; J trimming: 4 bases; junction bases outside the gene matches: 5. Germline assignment: CDR1 MNHEY and CDR2 SVGAGI. The CDR3 runs 13 residues. CDR3: CASRLQGSYGYTF. CDR3 in DNA: TGTGCCAGCAGATTACAGGGGAGCTATGGCTACACCTTC.

The chain uses TRBV6-5 and TRBJ1-5; no reliable D call. Germline V CDR1 and CDR2: MNHEY, SVGAGI. This CDR3 is built from 15 residues. V dropped 6 bases and J dropped 7 bases, with 19 bases sitting between them. The CDR3 DNA reads TGTGCCAGCAGCTGGGCCCCGACTAACAACCAGCCCCAGCATTTT. Translation gives CASSWAPTNNQPQHF.

In this sample, this clone turned up once. The chain carries TRBV28 and TRBJ1-2, with 8 bases fitting TRBD1. Germline values: CDR1 MDHEN, CDR2 SYDVKM. This CDR3 is built from 14 residues. V dropped 4 bases and J dropped 5; count of bases not matched to a gene: 6. The CDR3 nucleotides are TGTGCCAGCAGTTCGACAGGGGAGGGTTATGGCTACACCTTC. Protein product: CASSSTGEGYGYTF.

The chain uses TRBV7-2 and TRBJ1-6, with D uncertain. Germline CDR1 and CDR2: SGHTA and FQGNSA. V lost 2 bases and J 0 bases, leaving 5 bases between the germline ends. The CDR3 runs to 15 residues. CDR3 bases: TGTGCCAGCAGCTTAAGGAGCTCCTATAATTCACCCCTCCACTTT. The encoded protein is CASSLRSSYNSPLHF.

The chain links TRBV5-1 to TRBJ1-2; the D gene is possibly TRBD1 (5 bases). The CDR3 is 13 amino acids. Trimming removed 3 bases from V and 6 bases from J, with 12 bases in between. CDR1 and CDR2 (germline): SGHRS, YFSETQ. CDR3 sequence: CASSSEQGHGYTF. Here the CDR3 DNA reads TGCGCCAGCAGCTCCGAGCAGGGTCATGGCTACACCTTC.

The chain carries TRBV7-3 and TRBJ2-2; 8 nucleotides align to TRBD1. CDR1 and CDR2 (germline): SGHTA, FQGTGA. CDR3 length equals 14 residues. V was clipped by 5 bases and J by 6 bases; unmatched bases: 5. Here the CDR3 reads CASSIGTGAGELFF. As DNA, the CDR3 is TGTGCCAGCAGCATAGGGACAGGCGCCGGGGAGCTGTTTTTT.

In this sample, this clone turned up once. V gene TRBV2 combines with J gene TRBJ1-5; D not resolved. This CDR3 region has 15 residues. The germline CDR1 and CDR2 sequences are SNHLY and FYNNEI. Between the trimmed V and J ends, which lost 4 bases and 0 bases, there was a span of 10 bases. The CDR3 region is CASSATFDSNQPQHF. In DNA form, the CDR3 reads TGTGCCAGCAGTGCGACATTCGATAGCAATCAGCCCCAGCATTTT.

This clone occurred a few times. The chain combines TRBV19 with TRBJ1-2; D is possibly TRBD1 (6 bases). Per the germline V gene, CDR1 is LNHDA and CDR2 is SQIVND (reference sequence). The CDR3 is 12 amino acids. The V end was cut by 6 bases, the J end by 3 bases, with 8 bases between. DNA of the CDR3: TGTGCCAGTAGGAACAGGGACTATGGCTACACCTTC. It translates to CASRNRDYGYTF.

The chain has TRBV19 and TRBJ1-2, with D tentatively TRBD1 (6 bases). The CDR3 has 17 residues. Germline CDR1 LNHDA, CDR2 SQIVND (reference sequence). Trimming shortened V by 3 bases and J by 2 bases, and 19 bases separated the two germline ends. This CDR3 is CASSISTGWKENYGYTF. As DNA, the CDR3 is TGTGCCAGTAGTATTAGTACAGGGTGGAAAGAAAACTATGGCTACACCTTC.

The chain carries TRBV13 and TRBJ1-1; 11 bases match TRBD1. The V gene's germline CDR1 is PRHDT and CDR2 FYEKMQ (reference sequence). V gave up 5 bases and J gave up 5 bases; unmatched junction bases: 4. CDR3 length equals 14 residues. CDR3 loop: CASSPGQGGTEAFF. The DNA for the CDR3 is TGTGCCAGCAGCCCGGGACAGGGGGGGACTGAAGCTTTCTTT.

The chain employs TRBV5-1 and TRBJ2-5, with 8 positions matching TRBD1. This CDR3 region has 15 residues. From germline, CDR1 is SGHRS and CDR2 YFSETQ. The V and J ends lost 4 bases and 1 base, in that order; junction bases with no gene match: 6. Here the CDR3 reads CASSPRTGTQETQYF. CDR3 DNA sequence: TGCGCCAGCAGCCCAAGGACAGGGACCCAAGAGACCCAGTACTTC.

The rearrangement uses TRBV29-1 and TRBJ2-7; 8 bases line up with TRBD2. This CDR3 has 13 amino acids. V dropped 8 bases and J dropped 1; count of bases not matched to a gene: 7. Germline CDR1 SQVTM, CDR2 ANQGSEA. CDR3: CSSLTSESYEQYF. In DNA, the CDR3 is TGCAGCTCTCTGACTAGCGAATCCTACGAGCAGTACTTC.

V gene TRBV27 combines with J gene TRBJ2-2; TRBD1 matches 9 bases. The CDR3 covers 14 residues. The J segment lost 4 bases and the V segment lost 8 bases, leaving 5 bases of the junction unmatched. In germline, CDR1 is MNHEY, CDR2 SMNVEV (reference sequence). DNA for the CDR3: TGTGCCAGCGGCTTGGACAGGGGCACCGGGGAGCTGTTTTTT. Amino acid sequence: CASGLDRGTGELFF.

The chain combines TRBV29-1 with TRBJ1-5, with 9 nucleotides matching TRBD1. Germline V gives CDR1 SQVTM, CDR2 ANQGSEA. V was clipped by 4 bases and J by 5 bases; unmatched bases: 6. This CDR3 has 14 amino acids. The DNA for the CDR3 is TGCAGCGTTGCTACAGGGGGCCGGGATCAGCCCCAGCATTTT. This sequence encodes CSVATGGRDQPQHF.

The V and J genes are TRBV21-1 and TRBJ2-4; the table's D call, TRBD1, was not checked against the DNA. TRBV21-1 is an annotated pseudogene. The length of the CDR3 is 16 residues. The DNA of the CDR3 is TGTGCCCTTCCCGACAGGGGGCGTTTGGCCAAAAACATTCAGTACTTC. The encoded protein is CALPDRGRLAKNIQYF.

V is TRBV7-7 and J is TRBJ2-2, with TRBD1 identical over 8 bases. The V gene end was trimmed by 5 bases and the J gene end by 3 bases; junction bases not matched to a gene: 5. The CDR3 runs 15 residues. From germline, CDR1 is SSHAT and CDR2 FNYEAQ (reference sequence). In DNA, the CDR3 is TGTGCCAGCAGCGGGGGCAGGGGGCACACCGGGGAGCTGTTTTTT. As protein: CASSGGRGHTGELFF.

The chain recombines TRBV11-2 with TRBJ2-1; TRBD2 matches 9 bases. Unmatched junction bases numbered 6, after V lost 5 bases and J lost 7 bases. CDR1 is SGHAT, CDR2 FQNNGV, per germline. The CDR3 length is 14 residues. CDR3 sequence reads: CASSGLAGHNEQFF. The CDR3 DNA sequence: TGTGCCAGCAGCGGGCTAGCGGGGCATAATGAGCAGTTCTTC.

This sequence joins TRBV12-3 or TRBV12-4 and TRBJ1-1; possibly TRBD1 for D (6 bases). The CDR3 length is 13 residues. V shed 3 bases and J shed 10 bases, with 15 bases lying between them. CDR3 amino acids: CASSFGGPGRAFF. The CDR3 DNA reads TGTGCCAGCAGTTTCGGGGGGCCGGGGAGAGCTTTCTTT.

The genes are TRBV19 and TRBJ1-5; 7 positions match TRBD1. CDR1 is LNHDA and CDR2 is SQIVND in the germline V gene (reference sequence). CDR3 length: 15 amino acids. J gave up 1 base and V 5 bases, and 5 bases lay outside the gene matches. This chain's CDR3 is CASSPQTGSNQPQHF. Here the CDR3 DNA reads TGTGCCAGTAGTCCGCAGACAGGGAGCAATCAGCCCCAGCATTTT.

V is TRBV11-3 and J is TRBJ2-1; D unclear. Germline V gene data show CDR1 as SGHNT and CDR2 as YENEEA. V shed 2 bases and J shed 9 bases, with 14 bases lying between them. The CDR3 spans 14 residues. Written as DNA, the CDR3 is TGTGCCAGCAGCTTAAGCCTATTTTCCGGTGAGCAGTTCTTC. Encoded protein: CASSLSLFSGEQFF. Combining the CDR3 with reference TRBV11-3 and TRBJ2-1 gives the whole variable domain EAGVVQSPRYKIIEKKQPVAFWCNPISGHNTLYWYLQNLGQGPELLIRYENEEAVDDSQLPKDRFSAERLKGVDSTLKIQPAELGDSAVYLCASSLSLFSGEQFFGPGTRLTVL.

The rearrangement uses TRBV5-6 and TRBJ2-2, with D uncertain. The germline V gene encodes CDR1 SGHDT and CDR2 YYEEEE. V lost 0 bases to trimming and J lost 4 bases, with 7 bases between them. The length of the CDR3 is 14 residues. The CDR3 DNA reads as TGTGCCAGCAGCTTGGGGGCCGGCACCGGGGAGCTGTTTTTT. Its protein is CASSLGAGTGELFF.

This sequence joins TRBV19 and TRBJ2-5; 8 bases are a match to TRBD1. In germline, CDR1 is LNHDA, CDR2 SQIVND (reference sequence). The ends lost 5 bases at V and 0 bases at J; junction bases unmatched: 5. CDR3 size: 15 residues. The DNA of the CDR3 is TGTGCCAGTAGTCTCCGGGACAGGTACCAAGAGACCCAGTACTTC. It translates to CASSLRDRYQETQYF.